This T cell receptor (beta chain) was identified during a study of a mutant IDH1 vaccine in newly diagnosed glioma. Overall study: A roughly 62% male, around 38% female split and a mean age of about 40 years characterized treated patients. Visit V13 took place at week 47, and visit V12 happened at week 35. Every participant had undergone radiotherapy, temozolomide, or both before, and most underwent both. Study-wide findings and caveats: No link was apparently found between pseudoprogression and changes in top peripheral T cell clonotypes.

TCRdb keeps only in-frame clones here, not all; method: immunoSEQ multiplex PCR. The top ten clones hold around 12% of a sample with about 68,000 clones, roughly 84% of them seen once. CDR3 length equals 14 residues. CDR1 is MRHNA and CDR2 is SNTAGT in the germline V gene. Losses at the gene ends were 6 bases for V and 3 bases for J; bases not matched to a gene: 5. The time point is: week 35, safety follow-up. Vaccinated patients received 300 ug of mutant IDH1 20-mer peptide per dose, with topical imiquimod. A note on this clone: Its cognate antigen is unknown.

The TCR originated in a man aged 18 to 35 with glioma. Sequencing was performed on PBMCs, taken from a glioma patient whose treatment included an IDH1 peptide vaccine. The V and J genes are TRBV6-4 and TRBJ2-1, with 7 bases lining up with TRBD1. In DNA, the CDR3 is TGTGCCAGCAGACCCGGGACAGACTACAATGAGCAGTTCTTC. It translates to CASRPGTDYNEQFF.